The table lists the clone carrying this T cell receptor beta chain with a count of one. The data originate from a study of CD8 T cells in Susac syndrome. With random hexamers, 0.5 to 1 ug RNA was reverse transcribed. From the immunoSEQ multiplex PCR reads, TCRdb called clonotypes with MiXCR, one entry per CDR3 protein. The data contain some 52,000 distinct CDR3 sequences, around 93% of them singletons. Sequencing input: CD8+ T cells from PBMCs. The TCR originated in a human donor with multiple sclerosis.

CDR3 region: CASSRADQPQHF. The CDR3 coding sequence is TGCGCCAGCAGTCGAGCGGATCAGCCCCAGCATTTT. The rearrangement uses TRBV10-2 and TRBJ1-5; no clear D. The CDR3 contains 12 residues. Germline V gene data show CDR1 as WSHSY and CDR2 as SAAADI. V gave up 5 bases and J gave up 5 bases, with 7 bases separating them.